The 9 T cell receptor beta chains listed next were all sequenced from one sample in a study of beta chain features in type 1 diabetes. Every isolated RNA sample was fully reverse transcribed, so sequencing captured expressed TCRB transcripts. Assay used: immunoSEQ multiplex PCR; TCRdb lists only in-frame clones, some missing. This table has 35,000 to 50,000 clones, 50% appearing once. Sequencing used stem cell memory CD4+ T cells from blood. The receptors originated from a woman aged 30 to 39 in good health.

The chain links TRBV6-5 to TRBJ2-4; D perhaps matches TRBD1 (5 bases). Germline V CDR1 and CDR2: MNHEY, SVGAGI. V was shortened by 7 bases and J by 2 bases, with 9 bases between the two germline ends. This CDR3 region has 13 residues. For the CDR3, the DNA is TGTGCCAGCATCGACAGAACCAAAAACATTCAGTACTTC. Translated: CASIDRTKNIQYF.

Only a few counts were recorded for this clone. This chain connects TRBV7-9 to TRBJ2-5; perhaps TRBD2 as D (5 bases). Germline assignment: CDR1 SEHNR and CDR2 FQNEAQ (reference sequence). CDR3 size: 13 residues. Trimming removed 8 bases from V and 1 base from J, with 11 bases in between. The chain's CDR3 is CASWGAAQETQYF. The CDR3 nucleotides read TGTGCCAGCTGGGGAGCGGCCCAAGAGACCCAGTACTTC. Complete variable domain (other parts from reference TRBV7-9 and TRBJ2-5): DTGVSQNPRHKITKRGQNVTFRCDPISEHNRLYWYRQTLGQGPEFLTYFQNEAQLEKSRLLSDRFSAERPKGSFSTLEIQRTEQGDSAMYLCASWGAAQETQYFGPGTRLLVL.

CDR3 nucleotides: TGTGCCAGCAGTATTTCCGGGACTAGCGCAACCAACTACGAGCAGTACTTC. Translated: CASSISGTSATNYEQYF. The V gene is TRBV27, the J gene TRBJ2-7, with 10 bases matching TRBD2. Germline V lookup: CDR1 MNHEY, CDR2 SMNVEV (reference sequence). Trimming removed 5 bases from V and 3 bases from J; junction bases left unmatched: 13. CDR3 size: 17 residues.

The chain combines TRBV2 with TRBJ2-3; the match to TRBD2 covers 9 bases. This CDR3 has 15 amino acids. V lost 4 bases, J lost 6 bases, and 8 bases stayed unmatched. Germline V CDR1 and CDR2: SNHLY, FYNNEI. The CDR3 bases are TGTGCCAGCAGTGCCATGGTAGCGGGAGCCGATACGCAGTATTTT. It codes for CASSAMVAGADTQYF.

The CDR3 region has the DNA TGCGCCAGCAGCGCCACTAGCGGGAGTCTCCTCAATGAGCAGTTCTTC. This codes for CASSATSGSLLNEQFF. The gene calls are TRBV5-1 and TRBJ2-1; 11 bases are shared with TRBD2. Germline CDR1 reads SGHRS; CDR2 reads YFSETQ. The ends lost 4 bases at V and 6 bases at J; junction bases unmatched: 9. The length of the CDR3 is 16 residues.

The rearrangement uses TRBV5-4 and TRBJ2-1; TRBD2 aligns across 7 bases. The CDR3 spans 16 residues. Trimming removed 2 bases from V and 2 bases from J; junction bases left unmatched: 7. Per the germline V gene, CDR1 is SGHNT and CDR2 is YYREEE (reference sequence). This chain's CDR3 is CASSFRVGTTYNEQFF. The CDR3 DNA is TGTGCCAGCAGCTTCCGTGTTGGGACTACCTACAATGAGCAGTTCTTC.

This clone has just a few counts. The chain uses TRBV28 and TRBJ2-1; D is perhaps TRBD1 (9 bases). Germline CDR1 and CDR2: MDHEN and SYDVKM. The V end lost 8 bases, the J end lost 4 bases, and 33 bases lay between the germline ends. The CDR3 covers 20 residues. The CDR3 DNA reads as TGTGCCAGCTTACCAGCCGGGACAGGGACCGAACTAGCGGTATACAATGAGCAGTTCTTC. Protein product: CASLPAGTGTELAVYNEQFF.

This clone occurred a few times. This rearrangement joins TRBV7-9 to TRBJ1-3; D is ambiguous. Trimming cost V 8 bases and J 2 bases, with 7 bases left between them. CDR1 and CDR2 from the germline V gene are SEHNR and FQNEAQ (reference sequence). The CDR3 contains 12 residues. The CDR3 nucleotides read TGTGCCAGCTCTCTTCCTGGAAACACCATATATTTT. Translated: CASSLPGNTIYF.

This rearrangement joins TRBV5-1 to TRBJ1-4, with D hard to call. V lost 0 bases and J 0 bases, leaving 3 bases between the germline ends. The CDR3 runs 14 residues. Germline CDR1 reads SGHRS; CDR2 reads YFSETQ. The chain's CDR3 is CASSLVTTNEKLFF. CDR3 DNA: TGCGCCAGCAGCTTGGTTACAACTAATGAAAAACTGTTTTTT.